Shown below are 6 T cell receptor beta chains from a single sample sequenced in a study of blood T cell repertoires in COVID-19. Measured with immunoSEQ multiplex PCR; TCRdb has only the in-frame clones, and not every one. This table holds tens of thousands of clones, 70% to 90% found once. The sequenced sample consisted of peripheral blood. These receptors were collected from a man aged 45-65 years with active COVID-19.

The V and J genes are TRBV19 and TRBJ1-1; D not resolved. The CDR3 spans 13 residues. With 7 bases removed from V and 1 base from J, the gap between germline ends came to 10 bases. Germline CDR1 LNHDA, CDR2 SQIVND (reference sequence). The CDR3 DNA is TGTGCCAGTAAGGAGGGCAGGAACACTGAAGCTTTCTTT. This encodes CASKEGRNTEAFF.

Here the CDR3 DNA reads TGTGCCAGCAAGCGGACTAGCCAAGAGACCCAGTACTTC. Translation gives CASKRTSQETQYF. The chain recombines TRBV2 with TRBJ2-5; 7 bases align to TRBD2. CDR3 size: 13 residues. The germline gives CDR1 SNHLY, CDR2 FYNNEI. Trimming took 7 bases from V and 1 from J; bases not matched to a gene: 3.

The J gene is TRBJ1-4, the V gene TRBV10-3, with D unclear. The CDR3 is 13 residues long. The V gene's germline CDR1 is ENHRY and CDR2 SYGVKD. V lost 11 bases and J 8 bases, leaving 18 bases between the germline ends. Here the CDR3 DNA reads TGTGCCGCAAAAGGATCCGAGGAGGAAAAACTGTTTTTT. Translation gives CAAKGSEEEKLFF.

The gene calls are TRBV7-9 and TRBJ2-3, with D tentatively TRBD1 (5 bases). Trimming removed 6 bases at V and 9 bases at J, with 22 bases between. This CDR3 region has 15 residues. CDR1 and CDR2 from the germline V gene are SEHNR and FQNEAQ (reference sequence). The CDR3 DNA is TGTGCCAGCAGTTCAGGGCAAATCGGACACCAGACGCAGTATTTT. Translated, it gives CASSSGQIGHQTQYF.

This clone was counted a few times. V and J are TRBV7-9 and TRBJ2-1, with 7 bases that match TRBD2. CDR1 is SEHNR, CDR2 FQNEAQ, per germline (reference sequence). Germline trimming cut 2 bases from V and 8 bases from J; bases unmatched to any gene: 12. The CDR3 totals 16 residues. The CDR3 loop reads CASSLYTPRTRYEQFF. The DNA of the CDR3 is TGTGCCAGCAGCTTATATACCCCCAGGACTAGGTATGAGCAGTTCTTC.

J is TRBJ2-7 and V is TRBV28; weak D call: TRBD1 (6 bases). CDR3 length: 17 amino acids. V lost 4 bases and J 0 bases, leaving 19 bases between the germline ends. Germline CDR1 reads MDHEN; CDR2 reads SYDVKM. This CDR3 is CASSSLPQGVRSYEQYF. Here the CDR3 DNA reads TGTGCCAGCAGTTCTCTTCCACAGGGCGTTCGCTCCTACGAGCAGTACTTC.